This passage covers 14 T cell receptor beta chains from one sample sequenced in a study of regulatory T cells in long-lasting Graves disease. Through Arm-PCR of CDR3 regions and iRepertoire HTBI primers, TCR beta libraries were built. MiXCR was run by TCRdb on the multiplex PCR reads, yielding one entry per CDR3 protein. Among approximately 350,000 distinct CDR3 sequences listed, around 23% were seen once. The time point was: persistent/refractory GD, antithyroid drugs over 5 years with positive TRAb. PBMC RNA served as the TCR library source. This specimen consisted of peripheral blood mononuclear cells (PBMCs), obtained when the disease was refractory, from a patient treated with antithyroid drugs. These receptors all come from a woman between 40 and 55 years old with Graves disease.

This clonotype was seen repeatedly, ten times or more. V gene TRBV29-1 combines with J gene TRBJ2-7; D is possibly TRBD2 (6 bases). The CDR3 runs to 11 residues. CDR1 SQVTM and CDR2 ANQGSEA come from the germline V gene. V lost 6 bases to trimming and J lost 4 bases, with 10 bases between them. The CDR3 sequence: CSVGGSYEQYF. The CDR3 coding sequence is TGCAGCGTCGGGGGTAGTTACGAGCAGTACTTC.

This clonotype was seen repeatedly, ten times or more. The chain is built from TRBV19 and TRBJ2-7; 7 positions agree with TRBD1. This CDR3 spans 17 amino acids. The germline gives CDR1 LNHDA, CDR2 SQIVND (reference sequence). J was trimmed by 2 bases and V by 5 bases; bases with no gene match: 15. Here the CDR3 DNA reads TGTGCCAGTAGTCTAACCATCCGACAGGGTAAAACCTACGAGCAGTACTTC. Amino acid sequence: CASSLTIRQGKTYEQYF.

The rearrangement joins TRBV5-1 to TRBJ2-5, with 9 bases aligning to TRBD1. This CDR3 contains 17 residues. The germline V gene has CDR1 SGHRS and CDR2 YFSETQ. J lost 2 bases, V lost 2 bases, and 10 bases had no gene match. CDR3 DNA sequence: TGCGCCAGCAGCTTAGGACATGGGACAGGGCTTCAAGAGACCCAGTACTTC. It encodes CASSLGHGTGLQETQYF. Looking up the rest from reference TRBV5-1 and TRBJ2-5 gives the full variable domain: KAGVTQTPRYLIKTRGQQVTLSCSPISGHRSVSWYQQTPGQGLQFLFEYFSETQRNKGNFPGRFSGRQFSNSRSEMNVSTLELGDSALYLCASSLGHGTGLQETQYFGPGTRLLVL.

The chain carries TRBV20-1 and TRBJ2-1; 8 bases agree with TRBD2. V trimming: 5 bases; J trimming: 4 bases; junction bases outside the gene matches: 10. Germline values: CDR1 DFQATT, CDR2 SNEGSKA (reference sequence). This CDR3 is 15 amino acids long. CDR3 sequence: CSAPLGRASYNEQFF. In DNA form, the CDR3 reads TGCAGTGCTCCCCTCGGGAGGGCCTCTTACAATGAGCAGTTCTTC.

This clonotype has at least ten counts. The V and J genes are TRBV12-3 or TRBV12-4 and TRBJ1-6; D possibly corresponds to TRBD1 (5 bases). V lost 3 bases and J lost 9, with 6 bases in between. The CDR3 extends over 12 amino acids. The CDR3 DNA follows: TGTGCCAGCAGTTTGGGGGGTTCACCCCTCCACTTT. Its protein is CASSLGGSPLHF.

The DNA of the CDR3 is TGTGCCAGCAGCGCCGGGACTTCCGCGTATGGCTACACCTTC. Translation: CASSAGTSAYGYTF. This sequence joins TRBV6-2 or TRBV6-3 and TRBJ1-2, with D perhaps matching TRBD1 (5 bases). The CDR3 totals 14 residues. V lost 6 bases and J 5 bases, leaving 16 bases between the germline ends. In germline, CDR1 is MNHEY, CDR2 SVGEGT.

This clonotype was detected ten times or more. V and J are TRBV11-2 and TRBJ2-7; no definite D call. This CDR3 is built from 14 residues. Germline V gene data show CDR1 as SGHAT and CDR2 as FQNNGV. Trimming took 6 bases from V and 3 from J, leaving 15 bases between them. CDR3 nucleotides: TGTGCCAGCAGACACCTACGACGCGGCTACGAGCAGTACTTC. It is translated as CASRHLRRGYEQYF.

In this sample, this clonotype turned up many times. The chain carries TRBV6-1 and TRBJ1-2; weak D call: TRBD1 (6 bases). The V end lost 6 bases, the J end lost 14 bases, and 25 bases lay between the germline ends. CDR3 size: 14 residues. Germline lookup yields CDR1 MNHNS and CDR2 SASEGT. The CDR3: CASSATGTLSRRTF. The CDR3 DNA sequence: TGTGCCAGCAGCGCGACGGGGACACTTTCTCGCCGGACCTTC.

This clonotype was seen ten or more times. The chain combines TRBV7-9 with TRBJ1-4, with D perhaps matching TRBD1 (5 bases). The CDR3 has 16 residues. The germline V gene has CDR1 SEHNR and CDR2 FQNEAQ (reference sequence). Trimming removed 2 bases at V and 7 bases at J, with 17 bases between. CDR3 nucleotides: TGTGCCAGCAGCTTAAACAAGGCAGGGAGTAGTGAAAAACTGTTTTTT. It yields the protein CASSLNKAGSSEKLFF.

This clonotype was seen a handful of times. The CDR3 protein is CASSWTSGRGNEQYF. The CDR3 DNA sequence: TGTGCCAGCAGTTGGACTAGCGGCAGGGGAAACGAGCAGTACTTC. The V call is TRBV6-5, the J call TRBJ2-7; TRBD2 aligns across 10 bases. The V gene end was trimmed by 4 bases and the J gene end by 5 bases; junction bases not matched to a gene: 8. The CDR3 loop spans 15 amino acids. CDR1 is MNHEY and CDR2 is SVGAGI in the germline V gene.

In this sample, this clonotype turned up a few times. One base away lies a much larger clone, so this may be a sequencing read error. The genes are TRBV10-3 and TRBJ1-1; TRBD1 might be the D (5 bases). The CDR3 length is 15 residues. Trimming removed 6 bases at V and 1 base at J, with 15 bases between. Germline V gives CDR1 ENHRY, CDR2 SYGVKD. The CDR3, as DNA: TGTGCCATCAGCACCCGTGGGGCGCAGAACACTGAAGCTTTCTTT. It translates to CAISTRGAQNTEAFF.

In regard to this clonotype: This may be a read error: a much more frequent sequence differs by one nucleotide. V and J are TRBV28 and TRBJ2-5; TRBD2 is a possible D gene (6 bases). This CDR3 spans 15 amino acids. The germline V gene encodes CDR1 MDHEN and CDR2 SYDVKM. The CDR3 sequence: CASRRLVEGLETQHF. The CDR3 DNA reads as TGTGCCAGCAGGCGACTAGTAGAGGGGTTGGAGACCCAGCACTTC.

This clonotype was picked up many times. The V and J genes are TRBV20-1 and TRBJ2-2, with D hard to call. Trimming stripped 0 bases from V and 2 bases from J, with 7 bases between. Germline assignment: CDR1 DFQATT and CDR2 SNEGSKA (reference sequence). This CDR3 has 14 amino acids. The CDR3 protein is CSARDSKNTGELFF. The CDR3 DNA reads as TGCAGTGCTAGAGATAGTAAAAACACCGGGGAGCTGTTTTTT.

The CDR3 sequence: CSARTPRDTEAFF. CDR3 sequence (DNA): TGCAGTGCTAGGACCCCACGAGACACTGAAGCTTTCTTT. The V call is TRBV20-1, the J call TRBJ1-1, with D uncertain. Germline CDR1 DFQATT, CDR2 SNEGSKA (reference sequence). The CDR3 runs 13 residues. V lost 3 bases, J lost 3 bases, and 11 bases lay in between.